Shown below are 5 T cell receptor beta chains from a single sample sequenced in a study of beta chain features in type 1 diabetes. General observations from the study: Type 1 diabetes patients had moderately but significantly shorter TCRB CDR3s in all four CD4+ subsets.

Since all of the isolated RNA was reverse transcribed, expressed TCRB transcripts were what got sequenced. Assay: immunoSEQ multiplex PCR; the TCRdb copy retains only in-frame clones and omits some. Of under 300,000 clones in the sample, over 11% were seen once. Their antigens are not known. Sequenced: naive CD4+ T cells from blood. These receptors were obtained from a man aged 25 to 40 with type 1 diabetes.

The chain has TRBV5-1 and TRBJ2-7; maybe TRBD2 (5 bases). The germline V gene has CDR1 SGHRS and CDR2 YFSETQ. There are 14 residues in the CDR3. The ends were cut back, 4 bases at V and 2 bases at J, with 13 bases in the middle. The CDR3 sequence: CASSGGGLTYEQYF. The CDR3 region has the DNA TGCGCCAGCAGCGGTGGAGGTCTGACCTACGAGCAGTACTTC.

V is TRBV2 and J is TRBJ2-7; TRBD1 aligns across 10 bases. J gave up 2 bases and V 7 bases, and 11 bases lay outside the gene matches. The germline gives CDR1 SNHLY, CDR2 FYNNEI. The CDR3 totals 16 residues. The CDR3 reads CASTMLDRGRTYEQYF. CDR3 nucleotide sequence: TGTGCCAGCACCATGCTAGACAGGGGGCGGACCTACGAGCAGTACTTC.

This clone was counted only a few times. The CDR3 DNA is TGTGCCAGCAGCCCCACTAGCGGGGGGCCCACAGATACGCAGTATTTT. The encoded protein is CASSPTSGGPTDTQYF. The rearrangement joins TRBV5-4 to TRBJ2-3; 12 nucleotides agree with TRBD2. The CDR3 has 16 residues. Germline loops: CDR1 SGHNT, CDR2 YYREEE (reference sequence). The V segment lost 4 bases and the J segment 2 bases; nucleotides outside the gene matches: 5.

In its sample, this clone was seen a few times. This chain connects TRBV9 to TRBJ2-5; 7 bases fit TRBD2. The CDR3 totals 13 residues. V was pared by 5 bases and J by 4 bases, with 5 bases of the junction left unmatched. Germline V lookup: CDR1 SGDLS, CDR2 YYNGEE. The CDR3 reads CASSVGEGETQYF. The CDR3 DNA sequence: TGTGCCAGCAGTGTGGGGGAGGGAGAGACCCAGTACTTC.

This clone showed up just a few times. V and J are TRBV4-2 and TRBJ2-3; 10 bases align to TRBD2. This CDR3 comprises 15 residues. V shed 5 bases and J 2 bases; nucleotides not matched to a gene: 4. Germline V CDR1 and CDR2: LGHNA, YNFKEQ. The CDR3 DNA is TGTGCCAGCAGCGAAACTAGCGGGAACACAGATACGCAGTATTTT. Translated: CASSETSGNTDTQYF.